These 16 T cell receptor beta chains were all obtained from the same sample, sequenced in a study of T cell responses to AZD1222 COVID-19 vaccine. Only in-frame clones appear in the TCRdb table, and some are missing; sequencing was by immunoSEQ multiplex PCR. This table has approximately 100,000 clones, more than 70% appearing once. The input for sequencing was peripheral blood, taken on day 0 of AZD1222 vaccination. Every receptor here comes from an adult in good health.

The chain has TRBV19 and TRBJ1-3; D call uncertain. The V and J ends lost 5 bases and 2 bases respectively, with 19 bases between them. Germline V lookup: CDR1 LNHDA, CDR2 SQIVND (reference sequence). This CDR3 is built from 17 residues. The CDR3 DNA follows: TGTGCCAGTAGTCCTCCACTGGATGAATGGACTGGAAACACCATATATTTT. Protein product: CASSPPLDEWTGNTIYF.

CDR3 sequence reads: CASSGQNSPLHF. CDR3 DNA: TGTGCCAGCAGCGGACAGAATTCACCCCTCCACTTT. J is TRBJ1-6 and V is TRBV2; D perhaps matches TRBD1 (6 bases). This CDR3 spans 12 amino acids. Between the trimmed V and J ends, which lost 6 bases and 7 bases, there was a span of 7 bases. Per germline, CDR1 SNHLY and CDR2 FYNNEI.

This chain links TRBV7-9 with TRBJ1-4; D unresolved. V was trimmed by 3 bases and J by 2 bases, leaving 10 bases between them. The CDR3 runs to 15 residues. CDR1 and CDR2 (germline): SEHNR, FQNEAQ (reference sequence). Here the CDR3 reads CASSLTGQTNEKLFF. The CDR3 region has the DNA TGTGCCAGCAGCTTGACGGGCCAGACTAATGAAAAACTGTTTTTT.

The CDR3 DNA sequence: TGTGCCAGCAGCCCCCGGCTAGCGGGAGCCGGGGAGCTGTTTTTT. Translating gives CASSPRLAGAGELFF. The chain carries TRBV7-3 and TRBJ2-2, with 10 bases lining up with TRBD2. J lost 6 bases, V lost 5 bases, and 6 bases had no gene match. Germline V gene sequence: CDR1 SGHTA, CDR2 FQGTGA. The CDR3 consists of 15 residues.

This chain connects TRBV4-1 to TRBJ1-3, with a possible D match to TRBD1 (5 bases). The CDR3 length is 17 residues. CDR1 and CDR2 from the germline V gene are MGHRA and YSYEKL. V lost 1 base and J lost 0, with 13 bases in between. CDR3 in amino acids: CASSQAEAGRSGNTIYF. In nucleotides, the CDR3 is TGCGCCAGCAGCCAAGCGGAAGCAGGGCGCTCTGGAAACACCATATATTTT.

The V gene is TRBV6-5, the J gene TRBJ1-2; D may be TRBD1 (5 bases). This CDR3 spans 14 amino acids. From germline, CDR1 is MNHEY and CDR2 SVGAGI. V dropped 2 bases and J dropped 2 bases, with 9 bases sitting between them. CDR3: CASSYGAANYGYTF. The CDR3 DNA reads TGTGCCAGCAGTTACGGGGCAGCGAACTATGGCTACACCTTC.

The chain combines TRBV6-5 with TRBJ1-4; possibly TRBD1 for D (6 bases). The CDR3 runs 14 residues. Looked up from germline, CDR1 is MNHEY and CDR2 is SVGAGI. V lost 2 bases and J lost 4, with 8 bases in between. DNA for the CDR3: TGTGCCAGCAGTTACGAGGGGGATAATGAAAAACTGTTTTTT. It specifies CASSYEGDNEKLFF.

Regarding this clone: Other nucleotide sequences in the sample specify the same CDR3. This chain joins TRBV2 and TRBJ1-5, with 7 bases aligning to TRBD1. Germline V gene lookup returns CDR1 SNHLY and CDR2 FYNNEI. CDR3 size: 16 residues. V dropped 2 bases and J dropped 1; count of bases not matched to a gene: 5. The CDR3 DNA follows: TGTGCCAGCAGTGAACAGGGGGGGAGGAGCAATCAGCCCCAGCATTTT. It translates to CASSEQGGRSNQPQHF.

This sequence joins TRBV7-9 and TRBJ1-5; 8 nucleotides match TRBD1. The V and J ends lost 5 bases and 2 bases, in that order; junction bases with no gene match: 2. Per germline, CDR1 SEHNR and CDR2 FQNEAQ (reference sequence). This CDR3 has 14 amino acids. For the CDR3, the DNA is TGTGCCAGCAGCATGACAGGGGGCAATCAGCCCCAGCATTTT. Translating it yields CASSMTGGNQPQHF.

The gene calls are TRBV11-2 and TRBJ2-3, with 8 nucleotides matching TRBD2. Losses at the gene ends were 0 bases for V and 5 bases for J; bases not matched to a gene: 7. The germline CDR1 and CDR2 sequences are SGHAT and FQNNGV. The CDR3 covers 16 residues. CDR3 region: CASSLELAGRVDTQYF. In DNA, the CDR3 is TGTGCCAGCAGCTTAGAGTTGGCCGGGAGGGTAGATACGCAGTATTTT.

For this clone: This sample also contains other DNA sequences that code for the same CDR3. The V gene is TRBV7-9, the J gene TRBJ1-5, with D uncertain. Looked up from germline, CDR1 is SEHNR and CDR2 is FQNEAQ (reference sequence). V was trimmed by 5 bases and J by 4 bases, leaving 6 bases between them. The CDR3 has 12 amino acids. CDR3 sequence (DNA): TGTGCCAGCAGCCTAGAGAATCAGCCCCAGCATTTT. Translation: CASSLENQPQHF.

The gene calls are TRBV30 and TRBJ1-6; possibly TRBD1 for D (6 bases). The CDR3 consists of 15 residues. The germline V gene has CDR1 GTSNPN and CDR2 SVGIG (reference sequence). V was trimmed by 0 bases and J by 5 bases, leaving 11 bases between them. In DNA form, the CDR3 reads TGTGCCTGGAGTGTTGGGGGGGCCAATAATTCACCCCTCCACTTT. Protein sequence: CAWSVGGANNSPLHF.

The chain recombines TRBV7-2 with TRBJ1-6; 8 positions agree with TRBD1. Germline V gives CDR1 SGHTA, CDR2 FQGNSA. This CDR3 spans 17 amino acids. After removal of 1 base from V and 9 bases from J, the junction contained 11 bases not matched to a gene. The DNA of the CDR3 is TGTGCCAGCAGCTTAGGGTTCATGGGACAGGAGACTTCACCCCTCCACTTT. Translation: CASSLGFMGQETSPLHF.

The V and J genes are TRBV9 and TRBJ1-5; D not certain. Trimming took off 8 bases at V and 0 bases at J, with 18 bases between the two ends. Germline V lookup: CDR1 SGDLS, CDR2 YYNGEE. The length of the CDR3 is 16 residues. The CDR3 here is CARSPPQQNSNQPQHF. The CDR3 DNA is TGTGCCAGATCCCCACCACAGCAAAATAGCAATCAGCCCCAGCATTTT.

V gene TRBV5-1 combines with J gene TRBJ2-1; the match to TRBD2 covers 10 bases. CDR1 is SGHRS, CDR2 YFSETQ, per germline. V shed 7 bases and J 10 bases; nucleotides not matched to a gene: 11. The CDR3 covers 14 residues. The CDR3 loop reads CASSSSGRAGEQFF. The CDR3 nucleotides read TGCGCCAGCTCCTCCAGCGGGAGGGCCGGGGAGCAGTTCTTC. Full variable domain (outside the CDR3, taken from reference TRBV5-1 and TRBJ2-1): KAGVTQTPRYLIKTRGQQVTLSCSPISGHRSVSWYQQTPGQGLQFLFEYFSETQRNKGNFPGRFSGRQFSNSRSEMNVSTLELGDSALYLCASSSSGRAGEQFFGPGTRLTVL.

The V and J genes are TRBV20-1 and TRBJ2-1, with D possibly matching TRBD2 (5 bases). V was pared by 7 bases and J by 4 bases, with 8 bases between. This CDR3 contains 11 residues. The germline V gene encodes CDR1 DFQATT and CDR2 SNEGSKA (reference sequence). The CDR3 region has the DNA TGCAGTGTGCAGCGGTACAATGAGCAGTTCTTC. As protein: CSVQRYNEQFF.